Listed here are 2 T cell receptor beta chains from one sample, sequenced in a study of post-analysis software for immune sequencing data. Study results and caveats: Compared with controls, patients had more of five TRBV segments, including TRBV5-6, TRBV5-1 and TRBV20-1.

TCR beta cDNA libraries had unique molecular identifiers. TCRdb ran MiXCR on the PCR reads and lists one entry per CDR3 protein. The profile shows hundreds of thousands of distinct CDR3 sequences, about 60% of them singletons. Their cognate antigens are unknown. Material for sequencing was blood. The source is a girl aged 2-10 years with multiple sclerosis.

The chain is built from TRBV7-9 and TRBJ2-3; possibly TRBD2 for D (6 bases). The CDR3 totals 15 residues. The ends were cut back, 5 bases at V and 2 bases at J, with 14 bases in the middle. The germline V gene has CDR1 SEHNR and CDR2 FQNEAQ (reference sequence). CDR3: CASSPIADFTDTQYF. The CDR3 DNA reads as TGTGCCAGCAGCCCGATAGCGGATTTCACAGATACGCAGTATTTT.

This clonotype was seen only a few times. CDR3 loop: CASSQSPESTLNDEQFF. The CDR3 DNA follows: TGTGCCAGCAGCCAATCCCCTGAGTCCACCCTTAACGATGAGCAGTTCTTC. V usage is TRBV12-3 or TRBV12-4 and J usage is TRBJ2-1; D remains ambiguous. Trimming removed 6 bases from V and 8 bases from J, with 26 bases in between. CDR3 size: 17 residues.